The clone carrying this TCR beta chain occurred a few times. Each CDR3 protein gets one entry after TCRdb re-called the 5' RACE reads with MiXCR. The sample shows roughly 70,000 distinct CDR3 sequences, 20% of them seen only once. The CDR3 is 14 residues long. Trimming stripped 1 base from V and 0 bases from J, with 7 bases between. Germline assignment: CDR1 SGHRS and CDR2 YFSETQ. This entry belongs to a study of early T cells in non-severe SARS-CoV-2 infection. The sequence was collected from an adult who was a healthcare worker with PCR-confirmed SARS-CoV-2 infection or an uninfected control (not recorded which). The source material was whole blood, sampled at baseline. The V and J genes are TRBV5-1 and TRBJ1-1; weak D call: TRBD1 (6 bases). This CDR3 is CASSLRGLNTEAFF. In DNA, the CDR3 is TGCGCCAGCAGCTTGCGGGGGCTGAACACTGAAGCTTTCTTT.